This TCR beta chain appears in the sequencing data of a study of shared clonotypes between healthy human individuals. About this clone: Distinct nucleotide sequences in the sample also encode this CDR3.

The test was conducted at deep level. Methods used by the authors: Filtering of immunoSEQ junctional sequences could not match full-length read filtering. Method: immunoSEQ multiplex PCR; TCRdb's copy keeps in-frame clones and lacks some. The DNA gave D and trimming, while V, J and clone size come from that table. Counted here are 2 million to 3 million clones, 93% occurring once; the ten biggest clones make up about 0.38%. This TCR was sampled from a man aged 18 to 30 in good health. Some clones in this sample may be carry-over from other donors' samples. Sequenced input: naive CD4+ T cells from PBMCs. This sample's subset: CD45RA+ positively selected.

This CDR3 reads CASSGGQEETQYF. DNA for the CDR3: TGCGCCAGCAGCGGAGGACAGGAAGAGACCCAGTACTTC. This rearrangement joins TRBV5-1 to TRBJ2-5, with TRBD1 identical over 7 bases. Per germline, CDR1 SGHRS and CDR2 YFSETQ. The CDR3 spans 13 residues. Trimming cost V 4 bases and J 3 bases; bases outside gene matches: 3. The full variable domain, its missing parts supplied by reference TRBV5-1 and TRBJ2-5, is KAGVTQTPRYLIKTRGQQVTLSCSPISGHRSVSWYQQTPGQGLQFLFEYFSETQRNKGNFPGRFSGRQFSNSRSEMNVSTLELGDSALYLCASSGGQEETQYFGPGTRLLVL.